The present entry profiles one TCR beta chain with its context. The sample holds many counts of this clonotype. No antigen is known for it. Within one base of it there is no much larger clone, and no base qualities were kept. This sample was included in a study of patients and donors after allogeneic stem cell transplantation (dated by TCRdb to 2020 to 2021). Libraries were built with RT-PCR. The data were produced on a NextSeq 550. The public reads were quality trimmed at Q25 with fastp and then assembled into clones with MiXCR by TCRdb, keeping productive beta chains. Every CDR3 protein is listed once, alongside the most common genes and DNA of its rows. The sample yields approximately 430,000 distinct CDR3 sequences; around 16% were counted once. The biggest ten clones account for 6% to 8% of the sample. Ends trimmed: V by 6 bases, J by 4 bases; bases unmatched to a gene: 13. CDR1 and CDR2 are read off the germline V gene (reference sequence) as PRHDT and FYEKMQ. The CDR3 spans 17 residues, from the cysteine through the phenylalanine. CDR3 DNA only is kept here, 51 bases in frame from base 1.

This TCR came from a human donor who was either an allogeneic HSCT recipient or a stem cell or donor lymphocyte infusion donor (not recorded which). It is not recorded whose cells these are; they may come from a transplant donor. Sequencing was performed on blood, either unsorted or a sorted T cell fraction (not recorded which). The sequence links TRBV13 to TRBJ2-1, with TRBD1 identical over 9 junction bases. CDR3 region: CASRSRTGEGNYNEQFF. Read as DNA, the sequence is TGTGCCAGCAGATCCAGGACAGGGGAGGGCAATTACAATGAGCAGTTCTTC.